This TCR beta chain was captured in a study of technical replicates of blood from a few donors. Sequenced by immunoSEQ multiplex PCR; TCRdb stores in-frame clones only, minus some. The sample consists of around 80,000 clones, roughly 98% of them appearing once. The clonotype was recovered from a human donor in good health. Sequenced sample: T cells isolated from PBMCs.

CDR3 sequence: CASSPSRSNQPQHF. Written as DNA, the CDR3 is TGTGCCAGCTCACCCTCCCGGAGCAATCAGCCCCAGCATTTT. The genes are TRBV18 and TRBJ1-5; D is uncertain. The CDR3 runs 14 residues. V dropped 3 bases and J dropped 1 base, with 7 bases sitting between them. Germline V lookup: CDR1 KGHSH, CDR2 LQKENI.